This T cell receptor (beta chain) was recorded in a study of cytomegalovirus exposure and HLA in healthy donors. Study-level results: Rare TCR sequences dominated, though some public TCRs recurred in many donors. Per published reports, the classifier diagnosed cytomegalovirus status with high specificity and sensitivity. In vitro assays verified that three CMV-associated chains recognized CMV antigens specifically.

Concerning this clone: What it recognizes is unknown.

This CDR3 spans 13 amino acids. With 3 bases removed from V and 4 bases from J, the gap between germline ends came to 9 bases. Germline lookup yields CDR1 MNHEY and CDR2 SMNVEV (reference sequence). The repertoire was sequenced with immunoSEQ multiplex PCR; TCRdb's copy has only in-frame clones and lacks some. The data hold fewer than 200,000 clones, with less than 90% observed a single time. This TCR was sampled from a woman between 18 and 29 years old in good health and CMV-seronegative. The rearrangement joins TRBV27 to TRBJ2-5, with D perhaps TRBD2 (5 bases). Sequencing was performed on PBMCs. The CDR3 DNA follows: TGTGCCAGCAGTTTCGCGGGTGGAGAGACCCAGTACTTC. This encodes CASSFAGGETQYF.